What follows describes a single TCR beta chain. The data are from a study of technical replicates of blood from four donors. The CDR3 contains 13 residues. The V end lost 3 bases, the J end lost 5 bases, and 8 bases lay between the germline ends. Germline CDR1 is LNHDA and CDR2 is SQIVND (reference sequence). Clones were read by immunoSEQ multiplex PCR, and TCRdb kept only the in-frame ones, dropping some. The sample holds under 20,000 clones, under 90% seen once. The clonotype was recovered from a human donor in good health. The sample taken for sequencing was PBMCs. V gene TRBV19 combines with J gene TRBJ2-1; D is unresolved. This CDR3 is CASSIRSDNEQFF. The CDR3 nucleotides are TGTGCCAGTAGTATTCGCAGTGACAATGAGCAGTTCTTC.